The present TCR beta chain was sequenced within a study of cytomegalovirus exposure and HLA in healthy donors. Study-wide results and limits: Analysis was performed later, and it showed HLA-associated TCR beta chains to be more clonally expanded than equally common others.

Use of 60 Vbeta and 13 Jbeta primers characterized the PCR. TCRdb's table, derived via immunoSEQ multiplex PCR, lists solely in-frame clones and lacks some. The table has about 120,000 clones, about 69% seen once. Trimming left V 5 bases short and J 8 bases short, with 9 bases between. The length of the CDR3 is 12 residues. Germline values: CDR1 MNHEY, CDR2 SMNVEV (reference sequence). Remarks on this clone: Its antigen is still unknown.

The rearrangement uses TRBV27 and TRBJ2-2, with D unresolved. The sample consisted of PBMCs. This TCR was recovered from a woman aged 18-29 years in good health and CMV-seronegative. DNA for the CDR3: TGTGCCAGCAGTCCTTTATCGGGGGAGCTGTTTTTT. Encoded protein: CASSPLSGELFF.